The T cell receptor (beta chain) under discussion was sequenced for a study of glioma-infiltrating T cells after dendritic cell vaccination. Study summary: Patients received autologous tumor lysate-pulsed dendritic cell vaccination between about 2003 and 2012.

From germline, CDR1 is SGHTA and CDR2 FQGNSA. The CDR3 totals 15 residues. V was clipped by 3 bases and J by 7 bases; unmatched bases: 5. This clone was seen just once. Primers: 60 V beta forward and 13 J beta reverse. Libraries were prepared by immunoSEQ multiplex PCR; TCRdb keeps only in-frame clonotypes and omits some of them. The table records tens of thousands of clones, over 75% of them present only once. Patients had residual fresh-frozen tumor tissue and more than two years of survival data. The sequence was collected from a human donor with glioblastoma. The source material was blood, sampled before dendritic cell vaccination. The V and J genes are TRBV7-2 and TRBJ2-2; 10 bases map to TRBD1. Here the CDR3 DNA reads TGTGCCAGCAGCTTGGGGACAGGGGCGGGCGGGGAGCTGTTTTTT. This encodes CASSLGTGAGGELFF.